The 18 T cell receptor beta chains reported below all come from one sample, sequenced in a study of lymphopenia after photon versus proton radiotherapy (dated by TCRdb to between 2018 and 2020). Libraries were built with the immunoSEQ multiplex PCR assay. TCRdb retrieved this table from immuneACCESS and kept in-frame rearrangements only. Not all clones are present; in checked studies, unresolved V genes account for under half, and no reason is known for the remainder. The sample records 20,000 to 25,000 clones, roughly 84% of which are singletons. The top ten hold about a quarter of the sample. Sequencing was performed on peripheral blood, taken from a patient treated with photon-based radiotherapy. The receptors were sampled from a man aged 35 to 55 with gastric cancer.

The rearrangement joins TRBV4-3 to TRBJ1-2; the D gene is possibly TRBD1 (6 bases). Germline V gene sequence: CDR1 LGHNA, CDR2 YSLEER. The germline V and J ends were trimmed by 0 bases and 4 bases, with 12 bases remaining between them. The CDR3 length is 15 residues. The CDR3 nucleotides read TGCGCCAGCAGCCAAGAGAGGGGGTCAGGCTATGGCTACACCTTC. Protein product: CASSQERGSGYGYTF.

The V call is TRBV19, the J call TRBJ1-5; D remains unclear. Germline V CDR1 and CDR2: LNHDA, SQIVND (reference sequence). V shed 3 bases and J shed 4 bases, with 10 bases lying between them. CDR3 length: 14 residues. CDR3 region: CASSMASVNQPQHF. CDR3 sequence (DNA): TGTGCCAGTAGTATGGCGTCAGTTAATCAGCCCCAGCATTTT.

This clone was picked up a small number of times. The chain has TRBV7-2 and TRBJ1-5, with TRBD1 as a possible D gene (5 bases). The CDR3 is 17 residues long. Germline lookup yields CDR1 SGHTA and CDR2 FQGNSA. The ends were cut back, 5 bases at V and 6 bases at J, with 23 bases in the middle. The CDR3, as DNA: TGTGCCAGCAGCCGAGGGGCCTCCGGCACCGTTTCTCAGCCCCAGCATTTT. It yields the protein CASSRGASGTVSQPQHF.

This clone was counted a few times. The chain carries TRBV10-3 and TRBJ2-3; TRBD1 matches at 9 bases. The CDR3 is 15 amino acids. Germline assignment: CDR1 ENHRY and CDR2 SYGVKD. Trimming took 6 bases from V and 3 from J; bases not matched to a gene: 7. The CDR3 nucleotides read TGTGCCATCAGGACGGGACAGGGACGGACAGATACGCAGTATTTT. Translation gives CAIRTGQGRTDTQYF.

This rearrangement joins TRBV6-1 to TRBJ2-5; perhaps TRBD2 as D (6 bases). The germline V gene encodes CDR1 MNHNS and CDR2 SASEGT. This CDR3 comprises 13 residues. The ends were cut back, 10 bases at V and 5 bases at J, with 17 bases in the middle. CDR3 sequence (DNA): TGTGCCACCAAGAAGGGGAGGCAGGAGACCCAGTACTTC. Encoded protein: CATKKGRQETQYF.

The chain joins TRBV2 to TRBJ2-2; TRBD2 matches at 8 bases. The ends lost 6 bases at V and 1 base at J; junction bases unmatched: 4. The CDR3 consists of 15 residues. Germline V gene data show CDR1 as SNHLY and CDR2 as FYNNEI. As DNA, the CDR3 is TGTGCCAGCAGGTCCGGGACTAGGAACACCGGGGAGCTGTTTTTT. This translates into CASRSGTRNTGELFF.

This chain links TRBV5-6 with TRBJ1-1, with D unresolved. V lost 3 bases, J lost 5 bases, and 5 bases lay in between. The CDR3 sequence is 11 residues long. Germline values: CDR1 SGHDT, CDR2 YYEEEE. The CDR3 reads CASSSRTEAFF. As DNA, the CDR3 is TGTGCCAGCAGCTCGCGGACTGAAGCTTTCTTT.

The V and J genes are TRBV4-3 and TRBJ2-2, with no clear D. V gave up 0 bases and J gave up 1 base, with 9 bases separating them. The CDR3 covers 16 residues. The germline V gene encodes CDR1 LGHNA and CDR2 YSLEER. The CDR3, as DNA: TGCGCCAGCAGCCAAGATAGGTTTCAGAACACCGGGGAGCTGTTTTTT. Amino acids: CASSQDRFQNTGELFF.

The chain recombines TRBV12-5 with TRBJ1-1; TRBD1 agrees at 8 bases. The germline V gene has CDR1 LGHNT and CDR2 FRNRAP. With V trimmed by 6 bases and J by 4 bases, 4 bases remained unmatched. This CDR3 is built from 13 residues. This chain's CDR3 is CASGGTGSTEAFF. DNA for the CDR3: TGTGCTAGTGGGGGGACAGGTTCCACTGAAGCTTTCTTT.

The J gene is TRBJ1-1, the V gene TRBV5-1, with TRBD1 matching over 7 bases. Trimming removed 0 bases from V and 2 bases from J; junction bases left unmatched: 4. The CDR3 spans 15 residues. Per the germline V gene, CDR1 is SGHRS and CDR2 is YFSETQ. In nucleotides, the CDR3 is TGCGCCAGCAGCTTGGGAGGGACAGCCAACACTGAAGCTTTCTTT. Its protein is CASSLGGTANTEAFF. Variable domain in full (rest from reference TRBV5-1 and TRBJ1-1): KAGVTQTPRYLIKTRGQQVTLSCSPISGHRSVSWYQQTPGQGLQFLFEYFSETQRNKGNFPGRFSGRQFSNSRSEMNVSTLELGDSALYLCASSLGGTANTEAFFGQGTRLTVV.

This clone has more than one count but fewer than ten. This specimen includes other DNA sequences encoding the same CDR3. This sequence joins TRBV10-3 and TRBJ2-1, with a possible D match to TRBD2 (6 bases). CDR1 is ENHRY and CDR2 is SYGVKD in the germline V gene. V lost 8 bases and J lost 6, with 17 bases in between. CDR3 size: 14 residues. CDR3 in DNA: TGTGCCATCTCTGATCGGGGAGGCGGCAATGAGCAGTTCTTC. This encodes CAISDRGGGNEQFF.

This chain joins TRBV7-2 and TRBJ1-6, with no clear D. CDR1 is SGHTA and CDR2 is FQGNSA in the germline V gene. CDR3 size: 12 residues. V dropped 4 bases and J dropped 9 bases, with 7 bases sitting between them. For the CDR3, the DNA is TGTGCCAGCAGCTCCCTCCCTTCACCCCTCCACTTT. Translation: CASSSLPSPLHF. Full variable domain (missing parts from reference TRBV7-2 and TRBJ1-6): GAGVSQSPSNKVTEKGKDVELRCDPISGHTALYWYRQSLGQGLEFLIYFQGNSAPDKSGLPSDRFSAERTGGSVSTLTIQRTQQEDSAVYLCASSSLPSPLHFGNGTRLTVT.

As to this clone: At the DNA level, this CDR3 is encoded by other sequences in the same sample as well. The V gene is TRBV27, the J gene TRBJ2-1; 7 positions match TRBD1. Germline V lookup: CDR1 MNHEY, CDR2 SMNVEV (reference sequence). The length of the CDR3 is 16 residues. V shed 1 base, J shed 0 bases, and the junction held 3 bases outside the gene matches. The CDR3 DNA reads TGTGCCAGCAGTTTATTTGGGGACAGCTCCTACAATGAGCAGTTCTTC. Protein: CASSLFGDSSYNEQFF.

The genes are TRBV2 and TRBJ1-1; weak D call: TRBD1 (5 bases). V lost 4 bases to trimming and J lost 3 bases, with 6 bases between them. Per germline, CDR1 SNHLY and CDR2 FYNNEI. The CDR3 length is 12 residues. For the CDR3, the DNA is TGTGCCAGCAGTGGACAGTACACTGAAGCTTTCTTT. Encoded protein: CASSGQYTEAFF.

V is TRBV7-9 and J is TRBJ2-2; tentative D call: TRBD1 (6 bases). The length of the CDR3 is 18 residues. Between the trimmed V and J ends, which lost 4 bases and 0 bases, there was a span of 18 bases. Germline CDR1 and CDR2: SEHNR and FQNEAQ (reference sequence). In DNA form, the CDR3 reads TGTGCCAGCAGCTCTGGCGACCTGGGGGCCCCGAACACCGGGGAGCTGTTTTTT. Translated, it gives CASSSGDLGAPNTGELFF.

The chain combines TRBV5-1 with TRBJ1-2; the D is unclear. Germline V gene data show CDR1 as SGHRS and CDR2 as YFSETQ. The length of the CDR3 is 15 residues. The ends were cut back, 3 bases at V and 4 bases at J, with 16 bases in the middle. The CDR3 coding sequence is TGCGCCAGCAGCTGGACCGCGGGGTCTTTCTATGGCTACACCTTC. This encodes CASSWTAGSFYGYTF.

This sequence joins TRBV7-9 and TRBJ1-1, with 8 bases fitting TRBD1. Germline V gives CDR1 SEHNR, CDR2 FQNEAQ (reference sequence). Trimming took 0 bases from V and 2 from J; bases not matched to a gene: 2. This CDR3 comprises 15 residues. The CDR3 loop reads CASSLAGTGNTEAFF. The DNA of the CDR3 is TGTGCCAGCAGCTTAGCAGGGACAGGAAACACTGAAGCTTTCTTT.

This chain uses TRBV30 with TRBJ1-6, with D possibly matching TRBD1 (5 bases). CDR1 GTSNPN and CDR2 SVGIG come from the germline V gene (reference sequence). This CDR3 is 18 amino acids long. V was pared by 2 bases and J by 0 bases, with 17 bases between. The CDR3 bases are TGTGCCTGGAGTCAATTGACAGCAAGGAGCTCCTATAATTCACCCCTCCACTTT. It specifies CAWSQLTARSSYNSPLHF.